The clone carrying this TCR beta chain has at least ten counts. This record belongs to a study of blood T cell repertoires in COVID-19. On the study more broadly: The study drew acute and convalescent COVID-19 samples from the United States, Italy and Spain.

The authors' processing: Estimation of nucleated cell counts was performed using reference gene primer amplification. Some clones are missing from TCRdb's copy, which holds only in-frame ones; the method was immunoSEQ multiplex PCR. The V and J calls and clone size were taken over from that table, and D and trimming were inferred from the DNA. The sample records about 320,000 clones, over 70% being singletons. The CDR3 runs 18 residues. Germline lookup yields CDR1 LNHDA and CDR2 SQIVND (reference sequence). The V segment lost 5 bases and the J segment 5 bases; nucleotides outside the gene matches: 14.

The gene calls are TRBV19 and TRBJ2-3, with TRBD1 identical over 12 bases. The sequencing input was peripheral blood. This TCR came from a woman between 45 and 65 years old with acute or convalescent COVID-19. CDR3 nucleotide sequence: TGTGCCAGTAGTCAATTGGAGGCCGGGACAGGGGGCATAGATACGCAGTATTTT. Protein sequence: CASSQLEAGTGGIDTQYF.